This T cell receptor beta chain was sequenced during a study of T-cell reconstitution after alpha-beta-depleted transplantation in children. The study, taken as a whole, reports: The main origin of T-cell counts and diversity one year after transplant was newly produced T cells.

Germline CDR1 and CDR2: MNHNS and SASEGT. This CDR3 has 14 residues. V lost 1 base and J lost 4, with 10 bases in between. This clonotype was detected a few times. Its antigen is unidentified. Researchers prepared the TCRbeta library using unique molecular identifiers, the study reports. TCRdb re-called the PCR reads through MiXCR, storing one row per CDR3 protein. The data show 600,000 to 700,000 distinct CDR3 sequences, with approximately 14% seen just once and around 0.8% held by the top ten. The origin of this receptor is a girl between 2 and 10 years old with congenital amegakaryocytic thrombocytopenia, due to receive a stem cell transplant. The J gene is TRBJ1-2, the V gene TRBV6-1, with a tentative D call TRBD1 (6 bases). Sequencing used PBMCs, obtained before TCRalphabeta/CD19-depleted stem cell transplant. The CDR3 protein is CASSEGAGAYGYTF. DNA for the CDR3: TGTGCCAGCAGTGAAGGCGCGGGGGCCTATGGCTACACCTTC.